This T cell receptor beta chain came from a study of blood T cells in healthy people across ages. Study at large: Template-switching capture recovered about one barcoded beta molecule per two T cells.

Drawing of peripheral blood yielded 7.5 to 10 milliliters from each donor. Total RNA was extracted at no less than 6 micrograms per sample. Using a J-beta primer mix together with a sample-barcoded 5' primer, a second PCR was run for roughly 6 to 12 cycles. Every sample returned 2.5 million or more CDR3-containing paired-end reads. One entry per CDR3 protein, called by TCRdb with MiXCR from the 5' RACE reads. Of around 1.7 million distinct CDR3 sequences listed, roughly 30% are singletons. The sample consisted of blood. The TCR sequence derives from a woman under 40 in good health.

The CDR3 loop is CASSFSGRDNEQFF. CDR3 sequence (DNA): TGTGCCAGCAGCTTTAGCGGGAGGGACAATGAGCAGTTCTTC. The V call is TRBV7-6, the J call TRBJ2-1; 11 bases line up with TRBD2. CDR1 and CDR2 (germline): SGHVS, FNYEAQ. Germline trimming cut 3 bases from V and 5 bases from J; bases unmatched to any gene: 0. The CDR3 is made up of 14 amino acids.